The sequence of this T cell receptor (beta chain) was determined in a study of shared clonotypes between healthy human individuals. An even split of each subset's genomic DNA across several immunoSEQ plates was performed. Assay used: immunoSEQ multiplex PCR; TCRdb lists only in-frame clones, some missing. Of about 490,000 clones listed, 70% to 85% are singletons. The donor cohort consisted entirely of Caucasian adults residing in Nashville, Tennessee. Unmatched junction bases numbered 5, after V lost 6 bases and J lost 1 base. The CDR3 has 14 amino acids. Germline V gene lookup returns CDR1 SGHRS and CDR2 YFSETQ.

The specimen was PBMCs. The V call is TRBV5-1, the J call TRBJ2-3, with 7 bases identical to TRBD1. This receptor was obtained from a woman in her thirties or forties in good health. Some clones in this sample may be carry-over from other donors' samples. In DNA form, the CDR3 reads TGCGCCAGCACCCCCGGGACAGGCACAGATACGCAGTATTTT. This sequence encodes CASTPGTGTDTQYF.